This T cell receptor (beta chain) was observed in a study of spatial heterogeneity in lung cancer. Study-wide points: Within tumors, counts of expanded alpha and beta TCRs tracked tumor mutation counts.

The CDR3 loop spans 14 amino acids. The ends were cut back, 2 bases at V and 6 bases at J, with 10 bases in the middle. In germline, CDR1 is SSHAT, CDR2 FNYEAQ (reference sequence). This sample's time point: sample taken at primary tumor resection. To note about this clonotype: The target antigen is unknown.

One entry per CDR3 protein, called by TCRdb with MiXCR from the 5' RACE reads. The sample records hundreds of distinct CDR3 sequences, around a third being singletons. This sample comprised lung tumor tissue, obtained at surgery. This sequence originates from a male donor with early-stage non-small cell lung cancer. V gene TRBV7-7 combines with J gene TRBJ2-2; TRBD1 is a possible D gene (5 bases). CDR3 sequence reads: CASSLIGASGELFF. The CDR3 bases are TGTGCCAGCAGCTTAATTGGGGCCTCCGGGGAGCTGTTTTTT.